Each of the 32 T cell receptor beta chains below was sequenced from the same sample in a study of T cells in Graves' hyperthyroidism and ophthalmopathy (dated by TCRdb to about 2019). Library method: multiplex PCR. Instrument used: Illumina HiSeq 2000. The TCR beta CDR3 regions were amplified from the RNA transcripts. For the first round of RT-PCR on the TCR CDR3, the HTBI primer set was used together with the Qiagen OneStep RT-PCR kit. Using fastp at Q25 and MiXCR, TCRdb reprocessed the public reads and kept productive beta chains. All rows with the same CDR3 protein become a single entry with the most common DNA and genes. Across this sample there are approximately 400,000 distinct CDR3 sequences, with 11% to 15% seen only once. Approximately 11% of the sample is taken by the ten largest. The sample taken for sequencing was blood. The receptor source for this set is a woman aged 60-75 years with Graves' hyperthyroidism.

This clonotype was seen at least ten times. The rearrangement uses TRBV12-3 or TRBV12-4 and TRBJ2-3, with TRBD1 matching 7 bases. V shed 3 bases, J shed 6 bases, and the junction held 9 bases outside the gene matches. CDR3 size: 15 residues. The CDR3 sequence is CASSFGRTGVDTQYF. CDR3 coding DNA: TGTGCCAGCAGTTTCGGCCGAACAGGGGTTGATACGCAGTATTTT.

This clonotype was counted many times. This chain uses TRBV3-1 with TRBJ1-2; the match to TRBD1 covers 7 bases. CDR1 LGHDT and CDR2 YNNKEL come from the germline V gene (reference sequence). V dropped 1 base and J dropped 8; count of bases not matched to a gene: 7. This CDR3 is built from 14 residues. The CDR3 nucleotides are TGTGCCAGCAGCCAAGCCCTCACAGGGGACGGCTACACCTTC. This codes for CASSQALTGDGYTF.

This clonotype was found a few times. This rearrangement joins TRBV6-5 to TRBJ2-3; 7 bases agree with TRBD2. The CDR3 has 15 residues. The V gene end was trimmed by 2 bases and the J gene end by 0 bases; junction bases not matched to a gene: 2. Germline V lookup: CDR1 MNHEY, CDR2 SVGAGI. CDR3 residues: CASSYLAVSTDTQYF. The CDR3 nucleotides read TGTGCCAGCAGTTACCTAGCGGTGAGCACAGATACGCAGTATTTT.

This clonotype has at least ten counts. The rearrangement joins TRBV24-1 to TRBJ2-2; 11 bases fit TRBD2. Germline CDR1 and CDR2: KGHDR and SFDVKD. The CDR3 spans 16 residues. V lost 6 bases and J lost 0; bases outside the gene matches: 2. The CDR3 loop reads CATSLAGGPNTGELFF. The CDR3 coding sequence is TGTGCCACCAGTCTAGCGGGAGGTCCGAACACCGGGGAGCTGTTTTTT.

This rearrangement joins TRBV15 to TRBJ1-3, with 7 bases lining up with TRBD1. The CDR3 totals 15 residues. The V gene's germline CDR1 is LNHNV and CDR2 YYDKDF (reference sequence). Trimming took 4 bases from V and 2 from J; bases not matched to a gene: 5. CDR3 residues: CATSNLTGPGNTIYF. The CDR3 region has the DNA TGTGCCACCAGCAACCTGACAGGGCCTGGAAACACCATATATTTT.

This clonotype was found many times. The chain combines TRBV10-3 with TRBJ2-7; 15 nucleotides match TRBD2. This CDR3 spans 17 amino acids. The germline gives CDR1 ENHRY, CDR2 SYGVKD. V lost 3 bases to trimming and J lost 1 base; unmatched junction nucleotides: 4. DNA for the CDR3: TGTGCCATCAGTGAAGGGACTAGCGGGAGGACTTCCTACGAGCAGTACTTC. Amino acid sequence: CAISEGTSGRTSYEQYF.

This clonotype was recorded many times. The genes are TRBV2 and TRBJ1-5; D is undetermined. This CDR3 region has 14 residues. From germline, CDR1 is SNHLY and CDR2 FYNNEI. Trimming shortened V by 4 bases and J by 1 base, and 8 bases separated the two germline ends. CDR3 sequence: CASSARWSNQPQHF. For the CDR3, the DNA is TGTGCCAGCAGTGCCAGATGGAGCAATCAGCCCCAGCATTTT.

The chain carries TRBV24-1 and TRBJ2-2; D tentatively reads TRBD1 or TRBD2 (5 bases each). Germline V gives CDR1 KGHDR, CDR2 SFDVKD. The CDR3 runs 18 residues. Trimming took 2 bases from V and 0 from J, leaving 15 bases between them. CDR3 region: CATSDSPGTESNTGELFF. Written as DNA, the CDR3 is TGTGCCACCAGTGATTCCCCCGGGACGGAGTCGAACACCGGGGAGCTGTTTTTT.

About this clonotype: This may be a read error, as it is one base from a much larger clone. The J gene is TRBJ2-1, the V gene TRBV28; 7 bases agree with TRBD1. Germline V gene sequence: CDR1 MDHEN, CDR2 SYDVKM. J lost 0 bases, V lost 4 bases, and 9 bases had no gene match. There are 17 residues in the CDR3. This chain's CDR3 is CASSSPDPGGSYNEQFF. The CDR3 DNA is TGTGCCAGCAGTTCCCCCGACCCAGGGGGCTCCTACAATGAGCAGTTCTTC.

This clonotype has more than one count but fewer than ten. Mismatch with germline at one junction end may stem from a read error. The V and J genes are TRBV12-3 or TRBV12-4 and TRBJ1-5; TRBD1 matches at 9 bases. This CDR3 spans 15 amino acids. This CDR3 is CASSPRQGVDQAQHF. The CDR3, as DNA: TGTGCCAGCAGCCCCCGACAGGGGGTGGATCAGGCCCAGCATTTT.

This clonotype was seen many times. V gene TRBV7-9 combines with J gene TRBJ1-4; possibly TRBD1 for D (5 bases). The CDR3 has 12 residues. V lost 4 bases and J 7 bases, leaving 7 bases between the germline ends. CDR1 SEHNR and CDR2 FQNEAQ come from the germline V gene (reference sequence). The CDR3, as DNA: TGTGCCAGCAGCTCCGACAGTGAAAAACTGTTTTTT. The encoded protein is CASSSDSEKLFF.

This clonotype appeared many times. The genes are TRBV29-1 and TRBJ2-7; D is undetermined. V lost 0 bases, J lost 3 bases, and 3 bases lay in between. CDR1 is SQVTM and CDR2 is ANQGSEA in the germline V gene. The CDR3 spans 11 residues. The CDR3 nucleotides read TGCAGCGTTGAAGAGTTCTACGAGCAGTACTTC. Translated, it gives CSVEEFYEQYF.

This clonotype appeared many times. The chain employs TRBV5-4 and TRBJ2-3; 10 nucleotides line up with TRBD2. CDR1 is SGHNT and CDR2 is YYREEE in the germline V gene (reference sequence). The V and J ends lost 3 bases and 5 bases, in that order; junction bases with no gene match: 6. The CDR3 is 15 residues long. The CDR3 DNA reads as TGTGCCAGCAGCTCCCAGGGACTAGCGATAGATACGCAGTATTTT. It specifies CASSSQGLAIDTQYF.

At least ten counts were recorded for this clonotype. The rearrangement links TRBV5-1 to TRBJ1-1; D gene uncertain. This CDR3 contains 15 residues. Trimming stripped 1 base from V and 3 bases from J, with 13 bases between. Germline lookup yields CDR1 SGHRS and CDR2 YFSETQ. In DNA, the CDR3 is TGCGCCAGCAGCTTGACAGCTCCAGGTGACACTGAAGCTTTCTTT. Translation gives CASSLTAPGDTEAFF. Combining the CDR3 with reference TRBV5-1 and TRBJ1-1 gives the whole variable domain KAGVTQTPRYLIKTRGQQVTLSCSPISGHRSVSWYQQTPGQGLQFLFEYFSETQRNKGNFPGRFSGRQFSNSRSEMNVSTLELGDSALYLCASSLTAPGDTEAFFGQGTRLTVV.

This clonotype has more than one count but fewer than ten. The rearrangement joins TRBV5-1 to TRBJ2-5; D remains ambiguous. CDR1 is SGHRS, CDR2 YFSETQ, per germline. The V and J ends lost 2 bases and 5 bases respectively, with 10 bases between them. The CDR3 sequence is 13 residues long. CDR3 amino acids: CASSLARMETQYF. The DNA for the CDR3 is TGCGCCAGCAGCTTAGCCCGCATGGAGACCCAGTACTTC.

The V gene is TRBV20-1, the J gene TRBJ2-3; 10 bases map to TRBD2. CDR3 length: 18 residues. With 1 base clipped from V and 0 bases from J, the junction kept 10 bases outside the gene matches. CDR1 is DFQATT and CDR2 is SNEGSKA in the germline V gene (reference sequence). CDR3 nucleotides: TGCAGTGCTAGAGCGGCTAGCGGGAGTTTGATCAGCACAGATACGCAGTATTTT. Residues: CSARAASGSLISTDTQYF.

The chain employs TRBV6-2 or TRBV6-3 and TRBJ2-3; a possible D gene is TRBD1 (6 bases). Trimming took 10 bases from V and 2 from J, leaving 22 bases between them. The CDR3 consists of 16 residues. Germline loops: CDR1 MNHEY, CDR2 SVGEGT. The CDR3 is CATLLRDIHYTDTQYF. The CDR3 DNA sequence: TGTGCCACCCTACTCCGGGACATCCACTACACAGATACGCAGTATTTT.

This clonotype was counted a few times. The rearrangement uses TRBV12-5 and TRBJ1-5, with D uncertain. V was pared by 3 bases and J by 2 bases, with 8 bases between. The CDR3 covers 14 residues. In germline, CDR1 is LGHNT, CDR2 FRNRAP. The chain's CDR3 is CASGLQSGNQPQHF. The CDR3 coding sequence is TGTGCTAGTGGTTTACAGTCAGGCAATCAGCCCCAGCATTTT.

This clonotype was seen many times. This chain links TRBV18 with TRBJ1-2; maybe TRBD1 (5 bases). Trimming shortened V by 4 bases and J by 1 base, and 13 bases separated the two germline ends. This CDR3 is built from 15 residues. The germline CDR1 and CDR2 sequences are KGHSH and LQKENI. In DNA form, the CDR3 reads TGTGCCAGCTCACGGGGACGGGATCATAACTATGGCTACACCTTC. Protein: CASSRGRDHNYGYTF.

This clonotype was counted at least ten times. This chain connects TRBV11-1 to TRBJ1-2; no firm D call. The V gene lost 5 bases and the J gene lost 4 bases, with 14 bases spanning the gap. CDR3 length: 14 amino acids. CDR1 is SGHAT, CDR2 FQDESV, per germline (reference sequence). CDR3 residues: CASSLGLIGYGYTF. The CDR3 coding sequence is TGTGCCAGCAGCCTCGGACTTATCGGCTATGGCTACACCTTC.

The table lists this clonotype with many counts. The J gene is TRBJ2-7, the V gene TRBV18; D is undetermined. The V end lost 0 bases, the J end lost 2 bases, and 5 bases lay between the germline ends. The CDR3 spans 13 residues. CDR1 and CDR2 from the germline V gene are KGHSH and LQKENI. The CDR3 coding sequence is TGTGCCAGCTCACCACCGACGACCTACGAGCAGTACTTC. Its protein product is CASSPPTTYEQYF.

This clonotype was detected many times. This sequence joins TRBV12-3 or TRBV12-4 and TRBJ1-2; D remains ambiguous. This CDR3 is 14 amino acids long. The V end was cut by 1 base, the J end by 3 bases, with 9 bases between. CDR3 nucleotide sequence: TGTGCCAGCAGTTTAGATGGCCTCGACTATGGCTACACCTTC. It translates to CASSLDGLDYGYTF.

At least ten counts were recorded for this clonotype. The chain couples TRBV6-1 to TRBJ1-1; 9 bases match TRBD1. This CDR3 region has 16 residues. CDR1 is MNHNS, CDR2 SASEGT, per germline. After removal of 6 bases from V and 1 base from J, the junction contained 9 bases not matched to a gene. CDR3 in amino acids: CASSLTTGGANTEAFF. Written as DNA, the CDR3 is TGTGCCAGCAGCCTCACAACAGGGGGCGCGAACACTGAAGCTTTCTTT.

The table lists this clonotype with many counts. The chain carries TRBV5-5 and TRBJ2-4; 10 nucleotides agree with TRBD2. CDR3 length: 14 amino acids. Germline V CDR1 and CDR2: SGHKS, YYEKEE (reference sequence). Losses at the gene ends were 0 bases for V and 11 bases for J; bases not matched to a gene: 5. CDR3 loop: CASSLELAGTVQYF. CDR3 bases: TGTGCCAGCAGCTTGGAACTAGCGGGAACGGTTCAGTACTTC.

In regard to this clonotype: A much larger clone is a single base away; this may be a read error. The CDR3 DNA sequence: TGTGCCAGCAGGACGCAGTTAGAGGCCCAGTACTTC. Amino acids: CASRTQLEAQYF. This sequence joins TRBV2 and TRBJ2-5; D uncertain. The V gene's germline CDR1 is SNHLY and CDR2 FYNNEI. The CDR3 runs to 12 residues.

This clonotype was observed a handful of times. The chain carries TRBV9 and TRBJ2-5; the match to TRBD2 covers 9 bases. Trimming took 7 bases from V and 5 from J; bases not matched to a gene: 9. The CDR3 length is 14 residues. Looked up from germline, CDR1 is SGDLS and CDR2 is YYNGEE. The CDR3 DNA is TGTGCCAGCTCTTGCGGGAGGGCCGAGGAGACCCAGTACTTC. As protein: CASSCGRAEETQYF.

This clonotype was observed at least ten times. The chain carries TRBV3-1 and TRBJ2-7; 12 nucleotides line up with TRBD1. Germline V gene sequence: CDR1 LGHDT, CDR2 YNNKEL (reference sequence). The CDR3 consists of 15 residues. The V and J ends lost 8 bases and 5 bases, in that order; junction bases with no gene match: 10. The CDR3 nucleotides are TGTGCCAGCGTTCCGACCGGGACAGGGGGCAACGAGCAGTACTTC. It specifies CASVPTGTGGNEQYF.

This clonotype showed up many times. The rearrangement uses TRBV20-1 and TRBJ2-5; 9 positions agree with TRBD2. The V and J ends lost 6 bases and 4 bases, in that order; junction bases with no gene match: 9. The CDR3 runs 14 residues. Germline CDR1 and CDR2: DFQATT and SNEGSKA (reference sequence). Written as DNA, the CDR3 is TGCAGTGCCACCCGCCTAGCGGGAATAGAGACCCAGTACTTC. This gives the protein CSATRLAGIETQYF.

Concerning this clonotype: Germline and junction disagree at one end, which may indicate a read error. The chain employs TRBV12-5 and TRBJ2-7, with D possibly being TRBD1 (5 bases). Germline V gene lookup returns CDR1 LGHNT and CDR2 FRNRAP. This CDR3 has 14 residues. CDR3 region: CASGPSGRGYERYF. CDR3 in DNA: TGTGCTAGTGGTCCCTCCGGAAGGGGATACGAGCGGTACTTC.

At least ten counts were recorded for this clonotype. V usage is TRBV2 and J usage is TRBJ1-6; no reliable D call. Germline CDR1 reads SNHLY; CDR2 reads FYNNEI. Trimming left V 8 bases short and J 5 bases short, with 10 bases between. The CDR3 contains 13 residues. The CDR3 DNA reads as TGTGCCAGCGGGTGGTCTCATAATTCACCCCTCCACTTT. It specifies CASGWSHNSPLHF.

The chain employs TRBV19 and TRBJ2-2, with 7 bases that match TRBD2. The CDR3 sequence is 14 residues long. The trim removed 8 bases at V and 0 bases at J, leaving 3 bases unmatched. Germline V CDR1 and CDR2: LNHDA, SQIVND (reference sequence). The CDR3 loop reads CASQRGANTGELFF. The CDR3 DNA sequence: TGTGCCAGTCAGCGGGGCGCGAACACCGGGGAGCTGTTTTTT.

A few counts support this clonotype. The chain carries TRBV5-6 and TRBJ1-3; 9 bases fit TRBD1. The J segment lost 4 bases and the V segment lost 4 bases, leaving 12 bases of the junction unmatched. The CDR3 totals 17 residues. CDR1 is SGHDT and CDR2 is YYEEEE in the germline V gene. Written as DNA, the CDR3 is TGTGCCAGCAGCCGGGACAGGGATGCCCTTAGCGGAAACACCATATATTTT. Amino acids: CASSRDRDALSGNTIYF.